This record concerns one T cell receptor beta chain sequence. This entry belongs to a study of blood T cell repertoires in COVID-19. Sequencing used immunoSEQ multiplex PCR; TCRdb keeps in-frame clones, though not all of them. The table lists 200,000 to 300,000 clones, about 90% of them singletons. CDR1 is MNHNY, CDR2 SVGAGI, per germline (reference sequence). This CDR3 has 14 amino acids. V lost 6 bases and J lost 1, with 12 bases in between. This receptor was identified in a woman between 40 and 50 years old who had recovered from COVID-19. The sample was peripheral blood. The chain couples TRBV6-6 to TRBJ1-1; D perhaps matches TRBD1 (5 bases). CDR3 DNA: TGTGCCAGCAGCCCGGTTAGGGGGAACACTGAAGCTTTCTTT. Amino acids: CASSPVRGNTEAFF.